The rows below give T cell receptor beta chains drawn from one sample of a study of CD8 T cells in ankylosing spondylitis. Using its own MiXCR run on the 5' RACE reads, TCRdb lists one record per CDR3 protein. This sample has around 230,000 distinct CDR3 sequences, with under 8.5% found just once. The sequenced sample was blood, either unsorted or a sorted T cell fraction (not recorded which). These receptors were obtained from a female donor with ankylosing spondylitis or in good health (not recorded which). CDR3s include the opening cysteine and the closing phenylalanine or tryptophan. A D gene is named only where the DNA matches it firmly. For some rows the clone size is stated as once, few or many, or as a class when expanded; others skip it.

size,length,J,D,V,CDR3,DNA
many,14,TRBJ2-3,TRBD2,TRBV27,CASSPSGRGDTQYF,TGTGCCAGCAGCCCCAGCGGGAGGGGAGATACGCAGTATTTT
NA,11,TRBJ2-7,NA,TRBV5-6,CASSYSSEQYF,TGTGCCAGCAGCTACTCCAGCGAGCAGTACTTC
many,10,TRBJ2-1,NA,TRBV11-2,CASSSAQQFF,TGTGCCAGCAGCTCCGCCCAGCAGTTCTTC
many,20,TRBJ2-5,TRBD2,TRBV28,CASSPPRVAGLPIRQETQYF,TGTGCCAGCAGTCCCCCTCGGGTAGCGGGGTTACCAATAAGACAAGAGACCCAGTACTTC
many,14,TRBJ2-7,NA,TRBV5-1,CASSLVRGSDEQYF,TGCGCCAGCAGCTTGGTGCGCGGTTCCGACGAGCAGTACTTC
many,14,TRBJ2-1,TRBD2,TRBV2,CASSVSTSGNEQFF,TGTGCCAGCAGTGTTTCGACTAGCGGCAATGAGCAGTTCTTC
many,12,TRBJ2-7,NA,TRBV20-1,CSASIKSYEQYF,TGCAGTGCTAGCATCAAGTCCTACGAGCAGTACTTC
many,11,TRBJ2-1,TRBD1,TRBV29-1,CSAQGDDEQFF,TGCAGCGCCCAGGGGGATGATGAGCAGTTCTTC
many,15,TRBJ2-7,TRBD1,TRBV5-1,CASSLVGTGIYEQYF,TGCGCCAGCAGCTTGGTAGGGACAGGGATCTACGAGCAGTACTTC
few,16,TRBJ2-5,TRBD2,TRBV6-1,CASRRLAGGYQETQYF,TGTGCCAGCAGAAGACTAGCGGGAGGTTACCAAGAGACCCAGTACTTC
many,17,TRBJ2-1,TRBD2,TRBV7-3,CASSLVSGTSGYNEQFF,TGTGCCAGCAGCTTAGTGTCTGGGACTAGCGGTTACAATGAGCAGTTCTTC